This TCR beta chain was identified during a study of Graves' ophthalmopathy and Graves' hyperthyroidism. Study information: Stable hyperthyroidism meant no progression to ophthalmopathy within 18 months of follow-up.

Study-level results: Ophthalmopathy progression prediction by the model yielded a sensitivity of roughly 67% and a specificity of around 72%. Blood also contained most of the expanded thyroid clonotypes above 0.001 frequency.

Clinical symptoms, serum thyroxine, TRAb, thyroid ultrasound and orbital computed tomography were relied on for diagnosis. As concerns this clonotype: Its antigen is not known. Compared with germline, one end of the junction differs, possibly owing to a read error.

The sequenced template was RNA, covering the TCR beta CDR3 region. First-round RT-PCR relied on HTBI primers, and a second-round multiplex PCR came next. TCRdb processed the multiplex PCR reads anew with MiXCR; each CDR3 protein has one entry. The sample has around 1,000,000 distinct CDR3 sequences, 35% to 45% seen once. The CDR3 extends over 14 amino acids. CDR1 SGHRS and CDR2 YFSETQ come from the germline V gene. This chain uses TRBV5-1 with TRBJ2-7; 8 bases match TRBD2. The receptor was derived from an adult man with Graves' hyperthyroidism. Sequenced: peripheral blood or thyroid tissue (not recorded which). The CDR3 sequence: CASSFSASGYEHYF. The CDR3 region has the DNA TGCGCCAGCAGCTTTTCGGCTAGCGGGTACGAGCATTACTTC.